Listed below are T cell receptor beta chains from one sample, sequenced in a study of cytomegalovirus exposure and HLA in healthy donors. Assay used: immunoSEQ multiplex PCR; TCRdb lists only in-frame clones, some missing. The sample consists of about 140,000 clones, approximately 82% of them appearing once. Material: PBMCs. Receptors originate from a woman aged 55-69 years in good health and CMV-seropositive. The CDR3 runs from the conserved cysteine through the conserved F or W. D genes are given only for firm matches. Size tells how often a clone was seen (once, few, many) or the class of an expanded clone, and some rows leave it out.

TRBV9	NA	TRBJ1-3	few	TGTGCCAGCAGCGTAGCCCGGACACCCGGAAACACCATATATTTT	CASSVARTPGNTIYF
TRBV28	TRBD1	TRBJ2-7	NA	TGTGCCAGCAGTTTACCCCCGGGACAGGAGTACGAGCAGTACTTC	CASSLPPGQEYEQYF
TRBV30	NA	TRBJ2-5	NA	TGTGCCTGGAGTGCTGGACCGGCGGGTGAGCAGTACTTC	CAWSAGPAGEQYF
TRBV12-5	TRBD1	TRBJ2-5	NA	TGTGCTAGTGGTTTGGGGGGACAGGGCCAGGAGACCCAGTACTTC	CASGLGGQGQETQYF
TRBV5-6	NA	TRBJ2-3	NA	TGTGCCAGCAGCTTGGGGGGAGTCACAGATACGCAGTATTTT	CASSLGGVTDTQYF
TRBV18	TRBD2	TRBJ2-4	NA	TGTGCCAGCTCACCCGGACTAGGTGAAAACATTCAGTACTTC	CASSPGLGENIQYF
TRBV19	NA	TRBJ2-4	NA	TGTGCCAGTAGTCCCCCCCAGGGCCTAGCCAAAAACATTCAGTACTTC	CASSPPQGLAKNIQYF
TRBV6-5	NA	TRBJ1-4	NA	TGTGCCAGCAGCCAACAGGGCTCCAATGAAAAACTGTTTTTT	CASSQQGSNEKLFF
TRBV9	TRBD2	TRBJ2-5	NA	TGTGCCAGCAGCGTAGGGGGGGGGTTCCAAGAGACCCAGTACTTC	CASSVGGGFQETQYF
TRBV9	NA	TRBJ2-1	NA	TGTGCCAGCAGCGTCGAGGTAGTCTCCTACAATGAGCAGTTCTTC	CASSVEVVSYNEQFF